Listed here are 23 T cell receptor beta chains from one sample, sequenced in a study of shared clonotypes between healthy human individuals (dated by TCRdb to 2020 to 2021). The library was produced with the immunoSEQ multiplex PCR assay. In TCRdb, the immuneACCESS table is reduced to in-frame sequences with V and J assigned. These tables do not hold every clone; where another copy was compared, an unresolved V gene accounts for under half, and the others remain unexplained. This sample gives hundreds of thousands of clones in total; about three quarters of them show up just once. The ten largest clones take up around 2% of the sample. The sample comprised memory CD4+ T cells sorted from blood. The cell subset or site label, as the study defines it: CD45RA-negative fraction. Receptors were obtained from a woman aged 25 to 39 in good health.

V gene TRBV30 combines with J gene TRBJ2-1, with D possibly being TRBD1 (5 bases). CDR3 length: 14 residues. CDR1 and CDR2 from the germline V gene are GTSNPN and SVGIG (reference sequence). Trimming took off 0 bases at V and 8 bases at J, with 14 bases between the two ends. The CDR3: CAWSVPFTGHEQFF. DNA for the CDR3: TGTGCCTGGAGTGTCCCGTTTACAGGACATGAGCAGTTCTTC.

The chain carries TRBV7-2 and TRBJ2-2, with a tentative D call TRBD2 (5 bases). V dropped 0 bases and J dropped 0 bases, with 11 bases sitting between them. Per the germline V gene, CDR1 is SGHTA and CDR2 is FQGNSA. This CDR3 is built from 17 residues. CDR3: CASSLAFPGSNTGELFF. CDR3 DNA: TGTGCCAGCAGCTTAGCGTTTCCGGGGTCGAACACCGGGGAGCTGTTTTTT.

CDR3: CASSLSLGQASGAFF. The CDR3 coding sequence is TGTGCCAGCAGCCTAAGTCTAGGACAGGCCTCTGGAGCTTTCTTT. V and J are TRBV5-6 and TRBJ1-1; 7 bases map to TRBD1. V lost 4 bases, J lost 10 bases, and 16 bases stayed unmatched. The germline V gene has CDR1 SGHDT and CDR2 YYEEEE. This CDR3 is built from 15 residues.

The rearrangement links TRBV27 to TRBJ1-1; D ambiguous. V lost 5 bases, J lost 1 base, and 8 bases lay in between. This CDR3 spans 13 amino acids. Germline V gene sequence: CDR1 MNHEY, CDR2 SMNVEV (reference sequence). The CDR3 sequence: CASSAKGNTEAFF. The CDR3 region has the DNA TGTGCCAGCAGTGCCAAGGGGAACACTGAAGCTTTCTTT.

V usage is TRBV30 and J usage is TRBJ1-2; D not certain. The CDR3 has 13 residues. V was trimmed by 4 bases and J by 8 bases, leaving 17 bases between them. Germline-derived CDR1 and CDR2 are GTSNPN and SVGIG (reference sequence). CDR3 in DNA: TGTGCCTGGAAGGCACACAGATCGGGCGGCTACACCTTC. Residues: CAWKAHRSGGYTF.

This chain's CDR3 is CASSDRTGGAETQYF. CDR3 sequence (DNA): TGCGCCAGCAGCGACCGGACAGGGGGCGCGGAGACCCAGTACTTC. The chain joins TRBV5-1 to TRBJ2-5, with 11 bases identical to TRBD1. J gave up 5 bases and V 4 bases, and 7 bases lay outside the gene matches. The CDR3 runs 15 residues. Germline V gene lookup returns CDR1 SGHRS and CDR2 YFSETQ.

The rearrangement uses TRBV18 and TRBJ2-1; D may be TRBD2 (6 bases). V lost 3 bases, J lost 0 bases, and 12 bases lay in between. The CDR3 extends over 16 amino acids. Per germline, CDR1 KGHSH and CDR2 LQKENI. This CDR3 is CASSPGLQSSYNEQFF. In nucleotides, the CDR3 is TGTGCCAGCTCACCGGGACTCCAAAGCTCCTACAATGAGCAGTTCTTC.

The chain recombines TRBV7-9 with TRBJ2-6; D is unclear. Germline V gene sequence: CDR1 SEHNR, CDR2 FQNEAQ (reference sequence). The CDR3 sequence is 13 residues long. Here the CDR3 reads CASVLSGANVLTF. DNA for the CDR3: TGTGCTAGTGTCCTCTCTGGGGCCAACGTCCTGACTTTC.

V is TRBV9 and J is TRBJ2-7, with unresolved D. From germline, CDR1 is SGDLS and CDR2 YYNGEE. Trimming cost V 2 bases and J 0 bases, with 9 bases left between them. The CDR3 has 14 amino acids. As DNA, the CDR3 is TGTGCCAGCAGCGTGCATGGAAGCTCCTACGAGCAGTACTTC. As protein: CASSVHGSSYEQYF. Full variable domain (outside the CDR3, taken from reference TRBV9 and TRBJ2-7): DSGVTQTPKHLITATGQRVTLRCSPRSGDLSVYWYQQSLDQGLQFLIQYYNGEERAKGNILERFSAQQFPDLHSELNLSSLELGDSALYFCASSVHGSSYEQYFGPGTRLTVT.

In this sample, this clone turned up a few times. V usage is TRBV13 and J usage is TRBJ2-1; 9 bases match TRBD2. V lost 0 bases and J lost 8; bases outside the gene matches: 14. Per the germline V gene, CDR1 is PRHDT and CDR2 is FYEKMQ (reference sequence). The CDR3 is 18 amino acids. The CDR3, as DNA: TGTGCCAGCAGCTTAGGGGAAATCTATAGCGGGAGTAGGTATGAGCAGTTCTTC. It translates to CASSLGEIYSGSRYEQFF. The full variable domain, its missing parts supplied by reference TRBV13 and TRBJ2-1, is AAGVIQSPRHLIKEKRETATLKCYPIPRHDTVYWYQQGPGQDPQFLISFYEKMQSDKGSIPDRFSAQQFSDYHSELNMSSLELGDSALYFCASSLGEIYSGSRYEQFFGPGTRLTVL.

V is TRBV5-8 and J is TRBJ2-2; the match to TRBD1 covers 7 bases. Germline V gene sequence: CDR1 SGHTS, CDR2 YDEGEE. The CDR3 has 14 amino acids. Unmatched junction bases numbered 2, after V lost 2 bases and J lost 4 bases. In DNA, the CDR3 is TGTGCCAGCAGCTTTTCAGGGGGCACCGGGGAGCTGTTTTTT. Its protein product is CASSFSGGTGELFF.

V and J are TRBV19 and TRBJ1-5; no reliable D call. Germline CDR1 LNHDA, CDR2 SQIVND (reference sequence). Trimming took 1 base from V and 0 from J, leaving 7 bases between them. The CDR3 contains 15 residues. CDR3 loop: CASSIASVSNQPQHF. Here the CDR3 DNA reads TGTGCCAGTAGTATAGCATCAGTTAGCAATCAGCCCCAGCATTTT. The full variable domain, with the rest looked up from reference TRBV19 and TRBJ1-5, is DGGITQSPKYLFRKEGQNVTLSCEQNLNHDAMYWYRQDPGQGLRLIYYSQIVNDFQKGDIAEGYSVSREKKESFPLTVTSAQKNPTAFYLCASSIASVSNQPQHFGDGTRLSIL.

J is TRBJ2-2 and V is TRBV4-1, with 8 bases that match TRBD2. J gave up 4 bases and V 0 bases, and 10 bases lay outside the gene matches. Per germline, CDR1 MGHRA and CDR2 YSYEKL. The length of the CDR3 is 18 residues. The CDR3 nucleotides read TGCGCCAGCAGCCAAGATCGATTCCTAGCGGGCACCACCGGGGAGCTGTTTTTT. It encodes CASSQDRFLAGTTGELFF.

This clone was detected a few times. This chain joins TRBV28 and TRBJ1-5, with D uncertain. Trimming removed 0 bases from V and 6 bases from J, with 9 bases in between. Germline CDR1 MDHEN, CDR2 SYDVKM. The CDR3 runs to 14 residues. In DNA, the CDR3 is TGTGCCAGCAGTTTATGGGGCTCGGGTCAGCCCCAGCATTTT. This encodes CASSLWGSGQPQHF.

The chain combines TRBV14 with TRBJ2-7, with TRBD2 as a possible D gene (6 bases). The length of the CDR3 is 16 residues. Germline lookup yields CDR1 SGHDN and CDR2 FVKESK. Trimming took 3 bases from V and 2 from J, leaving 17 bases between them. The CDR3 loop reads CASSQGISGFPYEQYF. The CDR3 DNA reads TGTGCCAGCAGCCAGGGGATCAGCGGGTTTCCCTACGAGCAGTACTTC.

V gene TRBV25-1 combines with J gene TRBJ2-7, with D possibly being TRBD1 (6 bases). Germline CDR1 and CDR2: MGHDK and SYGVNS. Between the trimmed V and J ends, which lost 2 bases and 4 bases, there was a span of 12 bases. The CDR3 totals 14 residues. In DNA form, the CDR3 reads TGTGCCAGCAGTGAACCAGGGGTATCGTACGAGCAGTACTTC. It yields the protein CASSEPGVSYEQYF.

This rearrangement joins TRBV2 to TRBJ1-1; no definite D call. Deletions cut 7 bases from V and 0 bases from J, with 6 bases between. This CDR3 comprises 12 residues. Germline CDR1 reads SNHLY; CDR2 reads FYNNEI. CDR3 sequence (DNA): TGTGCCAGCAATTGGCTGAACACTGAAGCTTTCTTT. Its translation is CASNWLNTEAFF.

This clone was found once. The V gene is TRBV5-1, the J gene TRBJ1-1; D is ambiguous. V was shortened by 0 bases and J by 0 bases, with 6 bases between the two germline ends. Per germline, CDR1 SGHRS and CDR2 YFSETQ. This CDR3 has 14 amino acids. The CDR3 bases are TGCGCCAGCAGCTTGGAGACATTGAACACTGAAGCTTTCTTT. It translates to CASSLETLNTEAFF.

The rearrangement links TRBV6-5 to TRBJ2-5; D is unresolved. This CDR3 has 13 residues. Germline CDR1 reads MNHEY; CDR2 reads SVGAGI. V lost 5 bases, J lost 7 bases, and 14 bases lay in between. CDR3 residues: CASSRTRSGTQYF. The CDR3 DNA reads TGTGCCAGCAGTCGGACGCGGTCCGGGACCCAGTACTTC.

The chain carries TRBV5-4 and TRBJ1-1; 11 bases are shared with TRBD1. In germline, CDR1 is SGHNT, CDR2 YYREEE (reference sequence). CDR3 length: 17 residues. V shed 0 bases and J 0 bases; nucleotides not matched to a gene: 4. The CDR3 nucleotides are TGTGCCAGCAGCTTGGCCGGGACAGGGGGGGTGAACACTGAAGCTTTCTTT. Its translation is CASSLAGTGGVNTEAFF. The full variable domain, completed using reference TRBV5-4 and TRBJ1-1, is ETGVTQSPTHLIKTRGQQVTLRCSSQSGHNTVSWYQQALGQGPQFIFQYYREEENGRGNFPPRFSGLQFPNYSSELNVNALELDDSALYLCASSLAGTGGVNTEAFFGQGTRLTVV.

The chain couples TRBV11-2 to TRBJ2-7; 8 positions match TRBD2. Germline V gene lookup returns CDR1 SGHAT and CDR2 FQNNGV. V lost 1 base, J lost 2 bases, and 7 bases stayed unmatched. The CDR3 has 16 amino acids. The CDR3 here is CASSLGSGLAAYEQYF. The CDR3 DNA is TGTGCCAGCAGCTTAGGATCAGGACTAGCCGCCTACGAGCAGTACTTC.

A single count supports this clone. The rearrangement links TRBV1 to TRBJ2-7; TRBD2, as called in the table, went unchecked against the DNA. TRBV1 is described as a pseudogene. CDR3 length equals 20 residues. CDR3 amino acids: CTSSPRQLAGWRMQSYEQYF. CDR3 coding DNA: TGCACCAGCAGCCCTAGGCAGCTAGCGGGTTGGCGGATGCAGTCCTACGAGCAGTACTTC.

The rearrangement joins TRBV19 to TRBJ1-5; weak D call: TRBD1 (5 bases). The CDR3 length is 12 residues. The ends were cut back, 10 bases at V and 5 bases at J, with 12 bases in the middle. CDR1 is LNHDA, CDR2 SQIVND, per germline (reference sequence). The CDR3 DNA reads TGTGCCACCAATGCAGGGTATCAGCCCCAGCATTTT. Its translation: CATNAGYQPQHF.